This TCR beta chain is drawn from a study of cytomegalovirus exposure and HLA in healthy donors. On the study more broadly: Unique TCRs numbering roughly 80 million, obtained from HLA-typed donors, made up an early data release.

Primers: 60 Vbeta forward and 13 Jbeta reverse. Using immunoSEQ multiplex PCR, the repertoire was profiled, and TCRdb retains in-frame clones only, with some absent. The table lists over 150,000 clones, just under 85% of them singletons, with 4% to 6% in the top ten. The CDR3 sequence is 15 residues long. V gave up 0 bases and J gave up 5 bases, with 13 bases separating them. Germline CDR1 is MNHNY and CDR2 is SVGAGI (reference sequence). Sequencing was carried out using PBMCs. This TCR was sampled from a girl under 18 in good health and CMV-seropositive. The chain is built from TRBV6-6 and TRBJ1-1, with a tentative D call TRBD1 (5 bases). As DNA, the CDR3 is TGTGCCAGCAGTTACTCGCTTCAGGGAAATACTGAAGCTTTCTTT. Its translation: CASSYSLQGNTEAFF.